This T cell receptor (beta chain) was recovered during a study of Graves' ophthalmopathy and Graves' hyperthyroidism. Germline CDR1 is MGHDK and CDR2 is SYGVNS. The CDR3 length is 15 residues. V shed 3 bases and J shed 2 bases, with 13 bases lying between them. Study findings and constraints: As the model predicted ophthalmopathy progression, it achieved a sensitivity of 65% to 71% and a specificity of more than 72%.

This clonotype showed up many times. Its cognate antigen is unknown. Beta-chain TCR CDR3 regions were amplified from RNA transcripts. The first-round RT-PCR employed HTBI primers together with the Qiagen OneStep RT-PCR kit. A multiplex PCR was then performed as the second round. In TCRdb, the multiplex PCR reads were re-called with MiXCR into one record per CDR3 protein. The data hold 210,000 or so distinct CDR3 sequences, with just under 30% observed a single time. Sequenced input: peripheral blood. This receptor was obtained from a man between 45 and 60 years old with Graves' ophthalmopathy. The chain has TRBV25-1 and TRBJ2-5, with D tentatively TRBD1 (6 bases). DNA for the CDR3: TGTGCCAGCAGTGAGCAGGGGATTGGACAAGAGACCCAGTACTTC. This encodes CASSEQGIGQETQYF.